This T cell receptor beta chain was sequenced in a study of OX40 agonist ivuxolimab in advanced cancers. At the level of the study: Every 2 weeks, ivuxolimab was infused into the patients intravenously at between 0.01 and 10 mg/kg. Study-wide points: Low normalized T-cell clonal expansion was additionally recorded for some nonresponders.

V gave up 2 bases and J gave up 5 bases; unmatched junction bases: 18. The CDR3 consists of 18 residues. Germline-derived CDR1 and CDR2 are SGHRS and YFSETQ. The table came from immunoSEQ multiplex PCR; TCRdb's copy has only in-frame clones and leaves some out. The sample includes some 70,000 clones, 75% to 90% of them seen just once. Details on this clone: Antigen specificity is unknown.

The specimen comprised CD4+ or CD8+ T cells sorted from blood, sampled in a trial of the OX40 agonist ivuxolimab. The chain joins TRBV5-1 to TRBJ2-7; TRBD1 aligns across 8 bases. This TCR came from an adult with an advanced solid tumor such as melanoma, head and neck, liver or kidney cancer. CDR3 in amino acids: CASSFSWTGSGALNEQYF. For the CDR3, the DNA is TGCGCCAGCAGCTTCAGTTGGACAGGGAGTGGGGCACTGAACGAGCAGTACTTC.